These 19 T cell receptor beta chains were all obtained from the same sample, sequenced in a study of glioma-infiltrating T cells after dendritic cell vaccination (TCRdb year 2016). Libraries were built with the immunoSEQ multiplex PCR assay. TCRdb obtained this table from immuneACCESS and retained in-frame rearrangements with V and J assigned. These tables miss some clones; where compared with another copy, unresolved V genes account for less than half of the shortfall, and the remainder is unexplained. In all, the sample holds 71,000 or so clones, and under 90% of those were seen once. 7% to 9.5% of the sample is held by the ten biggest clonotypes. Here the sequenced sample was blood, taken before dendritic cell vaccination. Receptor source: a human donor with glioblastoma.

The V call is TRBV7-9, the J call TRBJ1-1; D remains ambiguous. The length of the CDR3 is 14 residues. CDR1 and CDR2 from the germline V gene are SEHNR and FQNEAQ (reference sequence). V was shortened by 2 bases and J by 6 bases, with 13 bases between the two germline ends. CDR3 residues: CASSLSGSDPEAFF. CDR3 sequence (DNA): TGTGCCAGCAGCTTATCAGGTTCGGATCCTGAAGCTTTCTTT.

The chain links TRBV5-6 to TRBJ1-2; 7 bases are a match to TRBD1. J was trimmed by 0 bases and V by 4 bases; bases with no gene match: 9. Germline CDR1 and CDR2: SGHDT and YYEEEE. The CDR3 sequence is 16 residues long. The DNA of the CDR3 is TGTGCCAGCAGCCCAGGATATGGGACAGCTAACTATGGCTACACCTTC. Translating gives CASSPGYGTANYGYTF.

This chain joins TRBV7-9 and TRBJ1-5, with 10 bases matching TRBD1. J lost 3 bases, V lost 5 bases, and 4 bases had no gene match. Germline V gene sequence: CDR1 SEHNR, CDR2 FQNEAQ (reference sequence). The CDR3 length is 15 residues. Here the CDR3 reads CASSLGTGDNQPQHF. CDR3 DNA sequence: TGTGCCAGCAGCCTCGGGACAGGGGACAATCAGCCCCAGCATTTT.

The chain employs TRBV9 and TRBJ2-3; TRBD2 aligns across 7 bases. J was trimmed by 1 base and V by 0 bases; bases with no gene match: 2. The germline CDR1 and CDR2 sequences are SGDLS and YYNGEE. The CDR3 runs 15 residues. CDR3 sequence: CASSVDGGGTDTQYF. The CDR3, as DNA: TGTGCCAGCAGCGTAGATGGGGGGGGCACAGATACGCAGTATTTT.

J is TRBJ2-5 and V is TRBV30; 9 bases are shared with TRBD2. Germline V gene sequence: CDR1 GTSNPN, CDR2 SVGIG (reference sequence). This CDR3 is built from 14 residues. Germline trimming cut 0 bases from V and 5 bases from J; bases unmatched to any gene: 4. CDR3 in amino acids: CAWSVAGGLETQYF. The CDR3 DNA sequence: TGTGCCTGGAGTGTTGCGGGGGGGCTTGAGACCCAGTACTTC.

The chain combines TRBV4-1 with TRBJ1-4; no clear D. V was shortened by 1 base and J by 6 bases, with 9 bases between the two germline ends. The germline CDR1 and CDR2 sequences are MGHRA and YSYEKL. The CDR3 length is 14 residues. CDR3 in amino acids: CASSQVRLDEKLFF. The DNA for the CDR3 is TGCGCCAGCAGCCAAGTCAGGCTCGATGAAAAACTGTTTTTT.

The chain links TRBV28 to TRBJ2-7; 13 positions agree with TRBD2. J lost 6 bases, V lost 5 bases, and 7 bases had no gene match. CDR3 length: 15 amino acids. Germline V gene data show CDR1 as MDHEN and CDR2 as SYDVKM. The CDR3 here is CASSPILAGGPEQYF. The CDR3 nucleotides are TGTGCCAGCAGTCCAATACTAGCGGGGGGGCCCGAGCAGTACTTC. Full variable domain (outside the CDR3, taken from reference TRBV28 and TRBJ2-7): DVKVTQSSRYLVKRTGEKVFLECVQDMDHENMFWYRQDPGLGLRLIYFSYDVKMKEKGDIPEGYSVSREKKERFSLILESASTNQTSMYLCASSPILAGGPEQYFGPGTRLTVT.

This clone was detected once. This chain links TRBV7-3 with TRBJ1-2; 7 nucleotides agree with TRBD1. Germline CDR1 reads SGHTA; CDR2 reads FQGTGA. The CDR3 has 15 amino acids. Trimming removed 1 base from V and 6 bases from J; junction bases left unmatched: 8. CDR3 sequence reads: CASSLSQGEVDGYTF. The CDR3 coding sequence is TGTGCCAGCAGCTTAAGCCAGGGGGAAGTCGATGGCTACACCTTC.

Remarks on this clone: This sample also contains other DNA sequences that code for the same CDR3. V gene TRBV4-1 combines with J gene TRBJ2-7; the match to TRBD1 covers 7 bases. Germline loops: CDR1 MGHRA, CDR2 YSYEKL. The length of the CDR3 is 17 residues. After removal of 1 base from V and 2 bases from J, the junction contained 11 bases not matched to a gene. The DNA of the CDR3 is TGCGCCAGCAGCCAAGGGGCCCGTACAGGGGTCCCCTACGAGCAGTACTTC. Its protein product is CASSQGARTGVPYEQYF.

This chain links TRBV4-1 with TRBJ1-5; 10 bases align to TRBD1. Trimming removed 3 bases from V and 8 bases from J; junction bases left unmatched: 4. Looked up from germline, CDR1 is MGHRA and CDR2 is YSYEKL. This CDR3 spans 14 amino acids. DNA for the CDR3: TGCGCCAGCAGCCAGGGACAGGGGACGGAGCCCCAGCATTTT. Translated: CASSQGQGTEPQHF.

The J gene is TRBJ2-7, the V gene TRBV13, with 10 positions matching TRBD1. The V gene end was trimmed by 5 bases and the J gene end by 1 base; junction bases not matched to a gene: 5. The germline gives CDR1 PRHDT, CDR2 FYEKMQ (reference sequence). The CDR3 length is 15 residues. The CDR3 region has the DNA TGTGCCAGCAGCCCCCGGGACAGGGGATCCTACGAGCAGTACTTC. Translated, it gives CASSPRDRGSYEQYF.

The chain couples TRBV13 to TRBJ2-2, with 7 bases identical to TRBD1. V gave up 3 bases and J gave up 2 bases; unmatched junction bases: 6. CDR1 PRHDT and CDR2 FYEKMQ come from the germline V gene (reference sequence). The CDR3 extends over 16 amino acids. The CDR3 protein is CASSFPGGSNTGELFF. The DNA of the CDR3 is TGTGCCAGCAGCTTCCCAGGGGGTAGCAACACCGGGGAGCTGTTTTTT.

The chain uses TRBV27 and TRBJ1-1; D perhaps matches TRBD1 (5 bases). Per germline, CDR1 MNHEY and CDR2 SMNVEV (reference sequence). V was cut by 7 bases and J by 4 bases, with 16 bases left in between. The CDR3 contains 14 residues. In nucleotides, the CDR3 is TGTGCCAGCACCTTAACCGGGGGGTTCACTGAAGCTTTCTTT. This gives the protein CASTLTGGFTEAFF.

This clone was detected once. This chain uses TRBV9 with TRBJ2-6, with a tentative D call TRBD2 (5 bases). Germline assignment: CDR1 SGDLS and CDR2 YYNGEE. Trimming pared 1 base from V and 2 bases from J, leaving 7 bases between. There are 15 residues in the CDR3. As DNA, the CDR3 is TGTGCCAGCAGCGTAACAGCGGCTGGGGCCAACGTCCTGACTTTC. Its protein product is CASSVTAAGANVLTF.

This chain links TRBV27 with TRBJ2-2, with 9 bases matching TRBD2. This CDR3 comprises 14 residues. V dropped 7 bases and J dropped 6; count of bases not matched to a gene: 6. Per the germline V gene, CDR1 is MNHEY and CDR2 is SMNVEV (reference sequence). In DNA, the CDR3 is TGTGCCAGCACTACGAGCGGGGGGTCCGGGGAGCTGTTTTTT. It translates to CASTTSGGSGELFF.

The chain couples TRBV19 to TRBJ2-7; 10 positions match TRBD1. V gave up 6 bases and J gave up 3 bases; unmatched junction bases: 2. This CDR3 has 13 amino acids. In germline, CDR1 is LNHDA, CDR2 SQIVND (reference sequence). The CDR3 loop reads CASRDRGGYEQYF. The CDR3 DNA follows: TGTGCCAGTAGGGACAGGGGGGGCTACGAGCAGTACTTC.

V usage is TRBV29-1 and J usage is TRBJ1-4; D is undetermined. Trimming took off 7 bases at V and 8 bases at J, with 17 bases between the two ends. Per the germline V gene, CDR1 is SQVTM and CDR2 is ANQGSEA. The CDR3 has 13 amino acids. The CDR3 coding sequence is TGCAGCGGTGGGAGTTCCACGGGGGAAAAACTGTTTTTT. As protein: CSGGSSTGEKLFF.

CDR3 amino acids: CASSLFAGSSYNEQFF. As DNA, the CDR3 is TGCGCCAGCAGCTTGTTTGCGGGGAGCTCCTACAATGAGCAGTTCTTC. The V and J genes are TRBV5-1 and TRBJ2-1, with D perhaps TRBD2 (6 bases). CDR3 length equals 16 residues. V dropped 1 base and J dropped 0 bases, with 11 bases sitting between them. Germline V gene sequence: CDR1 SGHRS, CDR2 YFSETQ.

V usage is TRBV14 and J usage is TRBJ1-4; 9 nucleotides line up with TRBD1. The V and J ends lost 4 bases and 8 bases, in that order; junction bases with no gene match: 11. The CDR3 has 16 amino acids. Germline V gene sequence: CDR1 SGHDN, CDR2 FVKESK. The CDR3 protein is CASSLSRDREDEKLFF. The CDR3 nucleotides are TGTGCCAGCAGCCTCAGCCGGGACAGGGAGGACGAAAAACTGTTTTTT.